These T cell receptor beta chains were read from a single sample in a study of cytomegalovirus exposure and HLA in healthy donors. Only in-frame clones appear in the TCRdb table, and some are missing; sequencing was by immunoSEQ multiplex PCR. This sample carries over 150,000 clones, 75% to 90% of them seen once, and the ten largest clones take roughly 5%. Sequences were obtained from PBMCs. The receptor source for this set is a man younger than 40 in good health and CMV-seronegative. Both conserved end residues are part of each CDR3. A D gene is named only where the DNA matches it firmly. Only some rows state a clone size, as once, few, many or a class for expanded clones.

d_gene,j_gene,v_gene,abundance,CDR3nt,CDR3aa
-,TRBJ1-5,TRBV25-1,once,TGTGCCAGCGCACAATCTGGTGCGGGGCAGCCCCAGCATTTT,CASAQSGAGQPQHF
TRBD1,TRBJ1-1,TRBV9,-,TGTGCCAGCAGCCCTCCGACAGGGGAATTGACTGAAGCTTTCTTT,CASSPPTGELTEAFF
TRBD1,TRBJ2-7,TRBV29-1,-,TGCAGCGCCTCGACAGGGGGAAACGAGCAGTACTTC,CSASTGGNEQYF
-,TRBJ1-2,TRBV6-5,-,TGTGCCAGCTCTGGAGGCTTTATAAGCTACACCTTC,CASSGGFISYTF
TRBD1,TRBJ2-7,TRBV5-8,-,TGTGCCAGCAGCTTGGGGACAGGATTCGGCGAGCAGTACTTC,CASSLGTGFGEQYF
-,TRBJ2-7,TRBV7-8,-,TGTGCCAGCAGCTCATATTGGGACTCTGAGAGCGGCTACGAGCAGTACTTC,CASSSYWDSESGYEQYF
TRBD1,TRBJ1-4,TRBV4-2,few,TGTGCCAGCAGCCAAGCACAGGGGCGAGAAAAACTGTTTTTT,CASSQAQGREKLFF
TRBD1,TRBJ2-6,TRBV5-1,-,TGCGCCAGCAGCCTTGACAGGGGCTTCTCTGGGGCCAACGTCCTGACTTTC,CASSLDRGFSGANVLTF
-,TRBJ1-1,TRBV5-1,-,TGCGCCAGCACCAATTTACAGGGACCGTCTGAAGCTTTCTTT,CASTNLQGPSEAFF
TRBD2,TRBJ2-5,TRBV13,-,TGTGCCAGCAGCTTAGGACTAGCGGGGGGGGAGGAGACCCAGTACTTC,CASSLGLAGGEETQYF
TRBD2,TRBJ2-1,TRBV30,-,TGTGCCTGGGTGACTTTCACCGGGACTAGCGGGAGCCTTCGCTCCTACAATGAGCAGTTCTTC,CAWVTFTGTSGSLRSYNEQFF
TRBD1,TRBJ2-7,TRBV7-9,-,TGTTCCAGCAGCTCGACGACAGGGGGGACCTCCTACGAGCAGTACTTC,CSSSSTTGGTSYEQYF
TRBD2,TRBJ2-2,TRBV19,-,TGTGCCAGTAGTAGAAGAAGCGGGGGGTCTGCAACCGGGGAGCTGTTTTTT,CASSRRSGGSATGELFF
-,TRBJ2-7,TRBV5-1,-,TGCGCCAGCAGCAGAACAGGAGTCTACGAGCAGTACTTC,CASSRTGVYEQYF
-,TRBJ1-1,TRBV7-8,-,TGTGCCAGCAGCTTTGACAGGCCTGGGACTGAAGCTTTCTTT,CASSFDRPGTEAFF
-,TRBJ1-3,TRBV30,-,TGTGCCTGGAGTGTCCCGAGACACGGTGGAAACACCATATATTTT,CAWSVPRHGGNTIYF
TRBD1,TRBJ2-5,TRBV5-4,-,TGTGCCAGCAGCCTTATGGCCGGACAGGGTCAAGAGACCCAGTACTTC,CASSLMAGQGQETQYF
-,TRBJ1-1,TRBV7-2,-,TGTGCCAGCAGCTCGTACGCCGGGACTGAAGCTTTCTTT,CASSSYAGTEAFF
-,TRBJ2-7,TRBV27,once,TGTGCCAGCAGTTTATCGTGGGCAGGAAACTACGAGCAGTACTTC,CASSLSWAGNYEQYF
TRBD2,TRBJ2-1,TRBV6-4,-,TGTGCCAGCAGTGACTCAGGACTAGCGGGGGGGCCGGATGGTGAGCAGTTCTTC,CASSDSGLAGGPDGEQFF
TRBD2,TRBJ2-5,TRBV5-6,-,TGTGCCAGCAGCTTAAGCGGGGAAGAGACCCAGTACTTC,CASSLSGEETQYF
-,TRBJ1-4,TRBV2,-,TGTGCCAGCAGTCAATGGGGGGTGGGCGATGAAAAACTGTTTTTT,CASSQWGVGDEKLFF
-,TRBJ1-4,TRBV6-6,-,TGTGCCAGCAGTCCTCCGGGGGACCCTGAAAAACTGTTTTTT,CASSPPGDPEKLFF
-,TRBJ2-7,TRBV21-1,-,TGTGCCAGCAGCGCCAAGGGGGACAGGGCCTTCTACGAGCAGTACTTC,CASSAKGDRAFYEQYF
-,TRBJ1-3,TRBV10-3,-,TGTGCCACCGGAGGAGGGCATGGAAACACCATATATTTT,CATGGGHGNTIYF
-,TRBJ2-1,TRBV2,-,TGTGCCAGTGTTGCAGGGGCGGGAGTGAACAATGAGCAGTTCTTC,CASVAGAGVNNEQFF
-,TRBJ1-2,TRBV6-5,-,TGTGCCAGCAGTTACTCGAGGGTCTCGGGCTATGGCTACACCTTC,CASSYSRVSGYGYTF
TRBD2,TRBJ2-7,TRBV6-1,-,TGTGCCAGCAGTCCCCTAGCGGTAACCTACGAGCAGTACTTC,CASSPLAVTYEQYF
-,TRBJ1-2,TRBV29-1,-,TGCAGCTCTCAAGGGAGTAACTATGGCTACACCTTC,CSSQGSNYGYTF
TRBD1,TRBJ1-1,TRBV30,-,TGTGCCTGGAGTGAAGGGACAGGGAACACTGAAGCTTTCTTT,CAWSEGTGNTEAFF
TRBD1,TRBJ2-1,TRBV6-6,-,TGTGCCAGCAGTTCACAGGGGGCTTACAATGAGCAGTTCTTC,CASSSQGAYNEQFF
TRBD1,TRBJ1-2,TRBV5-8,-,TGTGCCAGCAGCCAACCGGGACAGAACAATGGCTACACCTTC,CASSQPGQNNGYTF
TRBD1,TRBJ1-2,TRBV6-5,-,TGTGCCAGCAGTCCCGGGACAGGGGCCTATGGCTACACCTTC,CASSPGTGAYGYTF
-,TRBJ2-1,TRBV7-8,-,TGTGCCAGCGGGGACTTTGGAGAGTTCTTC,CASGDFGEFF
-,TRBJ1-5,TRBV15,-,TGTGCCACCAGCAGAGGGGATGGGGGCGATCAGCCCCAGCATTTT,CATSRGDGGDQPQHF
-,TRBJ1-3,TRBV25-1,-,TGTGCCAGCAGTAGGGGAGGGGGGGACTCTGGAAACACCATATATTTT,CASSRGGGDSGNTIYF
TRBD1,TRBJ2-7,TRBV5-1,-,TGCGCCAGCAGCCGACAGGGTCAGGGGTACGAGCAGTACTTC,CASSRQGQGYEQYF
TRBD1,TRBJ2-1,TRBV5-1,once,TGCGCCAGCAGCGAGGGACAGGGGGTCCCCAGCTCCTACAATGAGCAGTTCTTC,CASSEGQGVPSSYNEQFF
-,TRBJ2-3,TRBV27,-,TGTGCCAGCAGTCACGGGGGGACAGGACACACAGATACGCAGTATTTT,CASSHGGTGHTDTQYF
TRBD2,TRBJ2-1,TRBV30,-,TGTGCCTGCTTCCTTGGGAGGGCCAATGAGCAGTTCTTC,CACFLGRANEQFF
TRBD2,TRBJ2-3,TRBV5-1,-,TGCGCCAGCAGCTTAGGGACTAGCGGTCTAGTGACAGATACGCAGTATTTT,CASSLGTSGLVTDTQYF
TRBD2,TRBJ2-1,TRBV9,-,TGTGCCAGCAGTTTCTCCGTGGGAAGCGGGAGGGTCAATGAGCAGTTCTTC,CASSFSVGSGRVNEQFF
-,TRBJ1-1,TRBV6-5,-,TGTGCCAGCAGTTACGCCACAGCGAACACTGAAGCTTTCTTT,CASSYATANTEAFF
TRBD1,TRBJ1-5,TRBV30,-,TGTGCCTGGACCCGACAGGGGGCTAGCAATCAGCCCCAGCATTTT,CAWTRQGASNQPQHF
-,TRBJ2-1,TRBV9,-,TGTGCCAGCAGCGTGTCATCAGGGCCCCCTTCGGCACAAAGGTACAATGAGCAGTTCTTC,CASSVSSGPPSAQRYNEQFF
-,TRBJ2-3,TRBV7-2,-,TGTGCCAGCAGCTTCGCAAGCGGGGATACGCAGTATTTT,CASSFASGDTQYF
TRBD2,TRBJ2-5,TRBV13,-,TGTGCCAGCAGCTCCAAGACTAGCGGGGGGGCCGGAGAGACCCAGTACTTC,CASSSKTSGGAGETQYF
TRBD1,TRBJ2-7,TRBV4-2,few,TGTGCCAGCACCCGGACAGGGGGCGACGAGCAGTACTTC,CASTRTGGDEQYF
TRBD2,TRBJ2-1,TRBV27,-,TGTGCCAGCAGCGGGACTAGCGGGGGGGGTGAGCAGTTCTTC,CASSGTSGGGEQFF
-,TRBJ2-5,TRBV5-4,-,TGTGCCAGCAGCTTGGGTAGGAGGGTAGCGGAAGAGACCCAGTACTTC,CASSLGRRVAEETQYF
TRBD2,TRBJ2-3,TRBV7-2,-,TGTGCCAGCAGCGCCCGGACTAGCGGGGGCACAGATACGCAGTATTTT,CASSARTSGGTDTQYF
-,TRBJ1-4,TRBV29-1,-,TGCAGCGTTGAACTGCGACGGGCGGGGGGTGAAAAACTGTTTTTT,CSVELRRAGGEKLFF